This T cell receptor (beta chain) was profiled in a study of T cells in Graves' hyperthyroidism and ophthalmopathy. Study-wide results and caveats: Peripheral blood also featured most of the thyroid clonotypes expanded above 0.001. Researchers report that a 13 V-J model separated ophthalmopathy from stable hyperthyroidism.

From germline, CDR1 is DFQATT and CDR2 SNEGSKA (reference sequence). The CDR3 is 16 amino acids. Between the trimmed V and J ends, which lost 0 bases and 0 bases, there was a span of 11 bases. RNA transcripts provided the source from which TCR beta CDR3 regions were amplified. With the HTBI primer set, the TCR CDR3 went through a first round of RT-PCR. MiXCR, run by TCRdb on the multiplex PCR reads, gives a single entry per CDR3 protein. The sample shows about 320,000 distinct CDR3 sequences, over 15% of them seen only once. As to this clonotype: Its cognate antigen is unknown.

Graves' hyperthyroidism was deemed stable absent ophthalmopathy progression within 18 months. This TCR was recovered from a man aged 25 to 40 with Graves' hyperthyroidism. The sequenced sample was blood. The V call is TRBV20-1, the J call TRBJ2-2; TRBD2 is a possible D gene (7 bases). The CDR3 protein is CSAREGGGPNTGELFF. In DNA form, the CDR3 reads TGCAGTGCTAGAGAGGGGGGGGGGCCGAACACCGGGGAGCTGTTTTTT.